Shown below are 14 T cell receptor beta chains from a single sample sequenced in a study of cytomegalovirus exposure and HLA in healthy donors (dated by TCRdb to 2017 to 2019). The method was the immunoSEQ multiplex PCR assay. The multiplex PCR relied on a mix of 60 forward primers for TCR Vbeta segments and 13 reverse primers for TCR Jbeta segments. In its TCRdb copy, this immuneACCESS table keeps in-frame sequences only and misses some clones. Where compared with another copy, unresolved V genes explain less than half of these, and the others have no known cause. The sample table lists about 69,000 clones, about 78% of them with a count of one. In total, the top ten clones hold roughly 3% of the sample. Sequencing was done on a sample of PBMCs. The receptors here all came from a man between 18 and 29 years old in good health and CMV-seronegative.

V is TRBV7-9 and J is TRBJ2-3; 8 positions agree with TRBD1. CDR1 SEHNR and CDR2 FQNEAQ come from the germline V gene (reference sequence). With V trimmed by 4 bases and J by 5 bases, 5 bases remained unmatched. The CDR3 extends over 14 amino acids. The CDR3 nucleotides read TGTGCCAGCAGCTCCGGGACAGGAGGAGATACGCAGTATTTT. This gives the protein CASSSGTGGDTQYF.

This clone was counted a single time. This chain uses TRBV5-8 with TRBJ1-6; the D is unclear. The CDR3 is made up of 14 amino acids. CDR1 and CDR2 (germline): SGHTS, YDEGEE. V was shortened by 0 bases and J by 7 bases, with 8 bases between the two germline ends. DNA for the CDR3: TGTGCCAGCAGCTTGGGGGAGCACAATTCACCCCTCCACTTT. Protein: CASSLGEHNSPLHF.

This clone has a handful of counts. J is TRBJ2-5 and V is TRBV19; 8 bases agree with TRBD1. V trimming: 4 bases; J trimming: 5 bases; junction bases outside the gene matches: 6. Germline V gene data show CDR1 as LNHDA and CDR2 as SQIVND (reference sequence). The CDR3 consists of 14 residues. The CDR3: CASSRGQAYETQYF. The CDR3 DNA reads TGTGCCAGTAGTAGGGGACAGGCGTATGAGACCCAGTACTTC. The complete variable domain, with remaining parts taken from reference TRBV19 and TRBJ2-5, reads DGGITQSPKYLFRKEGQNVTLSCEQNLNHDAMYWYRQDPGQGLRLIYYSQIVNDFQKGDIAEGYSVSREKKESFPLTVTSAQKNPTAFYLCASSRGQAYETQYFGPGTRLLVL.

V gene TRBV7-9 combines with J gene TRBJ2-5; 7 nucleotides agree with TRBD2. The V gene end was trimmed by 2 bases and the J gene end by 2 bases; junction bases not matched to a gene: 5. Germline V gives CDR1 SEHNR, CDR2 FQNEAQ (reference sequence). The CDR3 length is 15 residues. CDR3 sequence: CASSLQSGAQETQYF. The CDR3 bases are TGTGCCAGCAGCTTACAGAGCGGGGCACAAGAGACCCAGTACTTC.

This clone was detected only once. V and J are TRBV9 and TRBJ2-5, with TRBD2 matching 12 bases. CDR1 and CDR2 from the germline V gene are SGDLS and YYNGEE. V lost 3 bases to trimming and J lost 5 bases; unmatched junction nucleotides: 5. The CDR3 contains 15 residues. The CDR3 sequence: CASSASGGAVETQYF. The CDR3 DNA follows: TGTGCCAGCAGCGCTAGCGGGGGGGCCGTGGAGACCCAGTACTTC.

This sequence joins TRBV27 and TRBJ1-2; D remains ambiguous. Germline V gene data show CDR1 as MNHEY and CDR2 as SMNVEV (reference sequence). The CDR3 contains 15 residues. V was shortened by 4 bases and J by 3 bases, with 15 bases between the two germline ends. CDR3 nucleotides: TGTGCCAGCAGTTCCGGAGTAGGTTACTACTATGGCTACACCTTC. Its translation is CASSSGVGYYYGYTF.

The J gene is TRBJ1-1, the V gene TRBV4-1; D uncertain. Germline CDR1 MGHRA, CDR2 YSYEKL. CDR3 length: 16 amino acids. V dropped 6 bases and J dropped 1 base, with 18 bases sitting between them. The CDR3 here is CASSFRSQVRNTEAFF. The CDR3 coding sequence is TGCGCCAGCAGTTTCCGTTCGCAGGTGAGGAACACTGAAGCTTTCTTT.

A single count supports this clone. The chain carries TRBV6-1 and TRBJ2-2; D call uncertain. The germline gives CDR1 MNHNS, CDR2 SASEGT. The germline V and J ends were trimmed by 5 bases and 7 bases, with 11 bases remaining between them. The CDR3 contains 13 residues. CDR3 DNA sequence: TGTGCCAGCAGTACCTCTCAGATCGGGGAGCTGTTTTTT. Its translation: CASSTSQIGELFF.

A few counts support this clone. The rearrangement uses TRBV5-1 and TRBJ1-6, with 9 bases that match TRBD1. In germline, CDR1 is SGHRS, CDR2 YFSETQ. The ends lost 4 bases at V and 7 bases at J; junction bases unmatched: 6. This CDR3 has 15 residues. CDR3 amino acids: CASSPRQGENSPLHF. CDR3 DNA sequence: TGCGCCAGCAGCCCGCGACAGGGGGAAAATTCACCCCTCCACTTT.

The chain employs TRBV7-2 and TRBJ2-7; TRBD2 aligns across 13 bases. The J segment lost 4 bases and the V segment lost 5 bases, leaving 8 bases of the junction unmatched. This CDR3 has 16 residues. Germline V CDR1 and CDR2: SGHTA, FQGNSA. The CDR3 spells CASSQGLAGAIYEQYF. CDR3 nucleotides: TGTGCCAGCAGCCAAGGACTAGCGGGGGCCATATACGAGCAGTACTTC. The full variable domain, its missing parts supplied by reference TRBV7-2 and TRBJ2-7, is GAGVSQSPSNKVTEKGKDVELRCDPISGHTALYWYRQSLGQGLEFLIYFQGNSAPDKSGLPSDRFSAERTGGSVSTLTIQRTQQEDSAVYLCASSQGLAGAIYEQYFGPGTRLTVT.

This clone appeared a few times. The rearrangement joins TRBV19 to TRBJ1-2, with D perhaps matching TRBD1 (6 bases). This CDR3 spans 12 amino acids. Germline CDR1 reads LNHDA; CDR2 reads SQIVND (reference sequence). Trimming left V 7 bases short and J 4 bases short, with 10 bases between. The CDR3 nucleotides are TGTGCCAGTATCGGACAGCTCTATGGCTACACCTTC. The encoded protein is CASIGQLYGYTF.

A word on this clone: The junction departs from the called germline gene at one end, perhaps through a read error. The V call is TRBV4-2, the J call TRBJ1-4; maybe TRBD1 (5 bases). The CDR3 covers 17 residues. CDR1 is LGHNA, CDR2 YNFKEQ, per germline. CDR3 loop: CVSSQERQSATNEKLFF. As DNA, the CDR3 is TGTGTCAGCAGCCAAGAGAGACAGAGTGCAACTAATGAAAAACTGTTTTTT.

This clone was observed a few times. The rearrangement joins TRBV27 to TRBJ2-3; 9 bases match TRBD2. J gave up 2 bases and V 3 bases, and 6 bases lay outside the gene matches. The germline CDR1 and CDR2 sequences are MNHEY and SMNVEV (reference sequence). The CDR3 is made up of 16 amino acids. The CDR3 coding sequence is TGTGCCAGCAGTTTTCAGCGGGGGGATACCACAGATACGCAGTATTTT. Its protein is CASSFQRGDTTDTQYF.

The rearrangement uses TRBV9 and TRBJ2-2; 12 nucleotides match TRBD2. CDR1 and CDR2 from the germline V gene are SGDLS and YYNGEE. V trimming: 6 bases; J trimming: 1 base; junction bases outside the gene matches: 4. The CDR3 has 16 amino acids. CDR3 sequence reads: CASKPGLAGNTGELFF. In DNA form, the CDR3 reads TGTGCCAGCAAACCGGGACTAGCGGGGAACACCGGGGAGCTGTTTTTT.